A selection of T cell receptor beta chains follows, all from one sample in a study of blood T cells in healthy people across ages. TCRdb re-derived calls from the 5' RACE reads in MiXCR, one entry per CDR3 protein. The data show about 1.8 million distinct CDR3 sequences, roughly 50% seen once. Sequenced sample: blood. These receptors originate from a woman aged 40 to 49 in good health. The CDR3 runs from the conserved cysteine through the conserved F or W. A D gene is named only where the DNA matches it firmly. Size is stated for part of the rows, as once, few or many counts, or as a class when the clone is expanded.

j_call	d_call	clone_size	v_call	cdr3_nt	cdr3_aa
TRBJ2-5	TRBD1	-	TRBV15	TGTGCCACCAGCAGTCCTACCAGGGGGCAGGGAGGGACCCAGTACTTC	CATSSPTRGQGGTQYF
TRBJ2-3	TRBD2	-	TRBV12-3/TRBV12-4	TGTGCCAGCAGCCGGGACTACGACACAGATACGCAGTATTTT	CASSRDYDTDTQYF
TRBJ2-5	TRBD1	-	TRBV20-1	TGCAGTGCCACCCCTGGACAGGGGGCGATTGGGGCCCAGTACTTC	CSATPGQGAIGAQYF
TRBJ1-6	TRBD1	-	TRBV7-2	TGTGCCAGCAGCTTATCAGGGGGCGCGGGTAATTCACCCCTCCACTTT	CASSLSGGAGNSPLHF
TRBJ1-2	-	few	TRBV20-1	TGCAGTGCTAGAGAGAGAGGCGGCTACACCTTC	CSARERGGYTF
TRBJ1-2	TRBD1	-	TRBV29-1	TGCAGCGTCCCTCTCACAGGGGGAAACTATGGCTACACCTTC	CSVPLTGGNYGYTF
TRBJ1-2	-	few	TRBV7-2	TGTGCCAGCAGTTTTGGACAGTTCTATGGCTACACCTTC	CASSFGQFYGYTF
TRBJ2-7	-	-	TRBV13	TGTGCCAGCAGCCCCCTGCTAGACTCCCCCTACGAGCAGTACTTC	CASSPLLDSPYEQYF
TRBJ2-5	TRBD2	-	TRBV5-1	TGCGCCAGCAGCTTGGCCTACGGACTAGCGCAAGAGACCCAGTACTTC	CASSLAYGLAQETQYF
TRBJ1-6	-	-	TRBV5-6	TGTGCCAGCAGCTTGGCCCCGACAGGTACTGGGTCACCCCTCCACTTT	CASSLAPTGTGSPLHF
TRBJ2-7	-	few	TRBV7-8	TGTGCCAGCAGCCGCTGGACTGGTGCAGGGAACGAGCAGTACTTC	CASSRWTGAGNEQYF
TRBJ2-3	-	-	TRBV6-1	TGTGCCAGCAGACCTACAGGGCGTTTTAGCACAGATACGCAGTATTTT	CASRPTGRFSTDTQYF
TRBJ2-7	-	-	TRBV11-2	TGTGCCAGCAGAGCTCGAGGGGGAAACTACGAGCAGTACTTC	CASRARGGNYEQYF
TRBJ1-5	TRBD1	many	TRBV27	TGTGCCAGCAGTCTCACAGGGGGCGCTCAGCCCCAGCATTTT	CASSLTGGAQPQHF
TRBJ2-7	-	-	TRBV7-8	TGTGCCAGCAGCTCGATCGGGGGGCCCTTAGGAAGTGAGCAGTACTTC	CASSSIGGPLGSEQYF
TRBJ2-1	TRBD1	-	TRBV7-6	TGTGCCAGCAGCCCGCATCAAGGACAGGGCTACAATGAGCAGTTCTTC	CASSPHQGQGYNEQFF
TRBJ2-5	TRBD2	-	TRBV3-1	TGTGCCAGCAGCCATGACGGGGGACTAGCGGGGGCCAGACAAGAGACCCAGTACTTC	CASSHDGGLAGARQETQYF
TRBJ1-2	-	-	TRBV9	TGTGCCAGCAGCGAGGGTTCTAAGGGCTACACCTTC	CASSEGSKGYTF
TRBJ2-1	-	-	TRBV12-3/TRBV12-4	TGTGCCAGCAGTATGGGGCAGGGGTCCTACAATGAGCAGTTCTTC	CASSMGQGSYNEQFF
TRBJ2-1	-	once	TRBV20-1	TGCAGTGCCAGAGTGGAGAGAGGGGCGCGGTACAATGAGCAGTTCTTC	CSARVERGARYNEQFF
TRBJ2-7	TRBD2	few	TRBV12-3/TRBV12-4	TGTGCCAGCAGTTCCACCCGGGGACTATCGACCTACGAGCAGTACTTC	CASSSTRGLSTYEQYF
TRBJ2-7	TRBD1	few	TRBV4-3	TGCGCCAGCAGCCTAGGTTGGGGACAGGCCCAACACGAGCAGTACTTC	CASSLGWGQAQHEQYF
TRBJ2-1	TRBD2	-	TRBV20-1	TGCAGTGCTAGGGAACTAGCGTCTGGAAATGAGCAGTTCTTC	CSARELASGNEQFF
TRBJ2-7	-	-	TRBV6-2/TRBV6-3	TGTGCCAGCAGTTACTATGTACCCCAGCTTTTCGAGCAGTACTTC	CASSYYVPQLFEQYF
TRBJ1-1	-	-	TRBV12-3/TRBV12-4	TGTGCCAGCGCCGCACTTCTTAACACTGAAGCTTTCTTT	CASAALLNTEAFF
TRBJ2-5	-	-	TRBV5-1	TGCGCCAGCAGATCCAGGCTAGCTGAAGAGACCCAGTACTTC	CASRSRLAEETQYF
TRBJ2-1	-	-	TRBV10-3	TGTGCCATCAGTGAGGCGACCTTAGGCTACAATGAGCAGTTCTTC	CAISEATLGYNEQFF
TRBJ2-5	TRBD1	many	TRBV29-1	TGCAGCGGCGGGACAGGGGAGAAACAGTACTTC	CSGGTGEKQYF
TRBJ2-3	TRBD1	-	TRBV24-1	TGTGCCACCAGTCAGGGACAGGGTTCCGCAGATACGCAGTATTTT	CATSQGQGSADTQYF
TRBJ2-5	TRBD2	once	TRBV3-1	TGTGCCAGCAGCCAAGATAAGACTAGCGGGGGGTCTAAAGAGACCCAGTACTTC	CASSQDKTSGGSKETQYF
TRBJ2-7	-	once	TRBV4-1	TGCGCCAGCAGCCAAGATGGGTGGGCCCAGTACTTC	CASSQDGWAQYF
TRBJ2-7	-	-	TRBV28	TGTGCCAGCAGTTCAGCAGACAGGACAAATGCCGAGCAGTACTTC	CASSSADRTNAEQYF
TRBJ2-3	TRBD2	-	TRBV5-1	TGCGCCAGCAGCTTGGCTGGGCGGGGGAGCGGAGATACGCAGTATTTT	CASSLAGRGSGDTQYF
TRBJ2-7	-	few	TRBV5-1	TGCGCCAGCAGCTTGAACGGCGGGGAATCCTACGAGCAGTACTTC	CASSLNGGESYEQYF
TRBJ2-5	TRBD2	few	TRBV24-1	TGTGCCAGCCGCGGGGGGCAAAGGGAGACCCAGTACTTC	CASRGGQRETQYF
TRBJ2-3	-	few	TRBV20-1	TGCAGTGCTCCCTTATGGAGTTCTAGAGTGGGCACAGATACGCAGTATTTT	CSAPLWSSRVGTDTQYF
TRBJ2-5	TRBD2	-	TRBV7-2	TGTGCCACCCGACTAGCGGGGCGGGGGTACCAAGAGACCCAGTACTTC	CATRLAGRGYQETQYF
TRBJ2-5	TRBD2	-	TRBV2	TGTGCCAGCATCGGACTAGCGGGGGGTATGATGGGAGAGACCCAGTACTTC	CASIGLAGGMMGETQYF
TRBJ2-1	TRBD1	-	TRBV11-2	TGTGCCAGCAGCCGCCGGGACAGGGTTTCCTTAGATGAGCAGTTCTTC	CASSRRDRVSLDEQFF
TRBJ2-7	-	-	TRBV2	TGTGCCAGCAGTTTCGACAGATTTACAACCTACGAGCAGTACTTC	CASSFDRFTTYEQYF
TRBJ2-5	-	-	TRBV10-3	TGTGTCATCAGTGGCACCGGACGTGAACAAGAGACCCAGTACTTC	CVISGTGREQETQYF
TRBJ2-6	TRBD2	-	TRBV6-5	TGTGCCAGCAGTTTGGGGACTAGCGGGGGGACTGGGGCCAACGTCCTGACTTTC	CASSLGTSGGTGANVLTF
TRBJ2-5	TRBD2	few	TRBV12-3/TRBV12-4	TGTGCCAGCAGTTCCTGGGCTAGCGGGGATATTCAAGAGACCCAGTACTTC	CASSSWASGDIQETQYF
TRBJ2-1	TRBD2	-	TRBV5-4	TGTGCTACCCCAGGGAGCGGGATATCCGTCGATGAGCAGTTCTTC	CATPGSGISVDEQFF
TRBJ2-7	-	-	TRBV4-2	TGTGCCTGCAGCCAAGAGCGCTCAGGGAACTACGAGCAGTACTTC	CACSQERSGNYEQYF
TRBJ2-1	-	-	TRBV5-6	TGTGCCAGCAGCTTGAGGGATATTGAAGAGCAGTTCTTC	CASSLRDIEEQFF
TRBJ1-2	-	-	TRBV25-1	TGTGCCAGCAGTCGAGGGGCCAATGGCTACACCTTC	CASSRGANGYTF
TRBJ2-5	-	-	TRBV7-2	TGTGCCAGCAGCTTAGGGAGACAAAAAGAGACCCAGTACTTC	CASSLGRQKETQYF
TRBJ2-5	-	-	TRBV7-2	TGTGCCAGCAGCGTCACAGGAACGGGTTTCAATGAGCAGTACTTC	CASSVTGTGFNEQYF
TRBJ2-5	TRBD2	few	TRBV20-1	TGCAGTGCTAGTCAGCGGGGGGGCGTGGAAGAGACCCAGTACTTC	CSASQRGGVEETQYF
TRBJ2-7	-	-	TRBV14	TGTGCCAGCAGCCAAGAAGGATTCGCCTACGAGCAGTACTTC	CASSQEGFAYEQYF
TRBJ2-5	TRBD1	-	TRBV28	TGTGGCAGCATACAGGGGGGCGGGGAGACCCAGTACTTC	CGSIQGGGETQYF
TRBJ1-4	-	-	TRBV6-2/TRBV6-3	TGTGCCAGCAGTTACTCGAGCATTGAAAAACTGTTTTTT	CASSYSSIEKLFF
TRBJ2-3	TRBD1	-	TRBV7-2	TGTGCCAGCAGCTTAGGCGGACAGGGAAGATCAGATACGCAGTATTTT	CASSLGGQGRSDTQYF
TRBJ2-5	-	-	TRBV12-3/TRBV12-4	TGTGCCAGCAGCCTCAGACAGACCCAGTACTTC	CASSLRQTQYF